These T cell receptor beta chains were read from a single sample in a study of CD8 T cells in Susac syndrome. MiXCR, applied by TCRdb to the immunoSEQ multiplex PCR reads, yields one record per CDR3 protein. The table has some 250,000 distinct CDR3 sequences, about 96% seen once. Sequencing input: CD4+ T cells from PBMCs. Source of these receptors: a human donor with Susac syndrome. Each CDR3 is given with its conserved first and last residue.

CASSFSGRQETQYF | TRBJ2-5 | TRBV11-2
CASSLVMASGSSGYEQYF | TRBJ2-7 | TRBV4-1
CASSQGGNTGELFF | TRBJ2-2 | TRBV3-1
CAWAGEKLFF | TRBJ1-4 | TRBV30
CATSAGEGGGNEQFF | TRBJ2-1 | TRBV15
CASSRSTGEQYF | TRBJ2-7 | TRBV18
CASRQAREQFF | TRBJ2-1 | TRBV12-3/TRBV12-4
CASSSTGVRYEQYF | TRBJ2-7 | TRBV27
CASGTTPYNEQFF | TRBJ2-1 | TRBV12-5
CATRGLAGNEQFF | TRBJ2-1 | TRBV28
CASSYPIAGEGRTQYF | TRBJ2-3 | TRBV11-2
CASSIGAGAGNEQFF | TRBJ2-1 | TRBV19
CASSPTATQETQYF | TRBJ2-5 | TRBV18
CASSPQRDEQFF | TRBJ2-1 | TRBV18
CASSSDGTSYHNEQFF | TRBJ2-1 | TRBV28
CASSPGHLYEQYF | TRBJ2-7 | TRBV5-1
CASSRGSGRYQETQYF | TRBJ2-5 | TRBV19
CASSLTPGGANVLTF | TRBJ2-6 | TRBV5-1
CTSSLGQANYGYTF | TRBJ1-2 | TRBV12-3/TRBV12-4
CSATGTSGVNTGELFF | TRBJ2-2 | TRBV20-1
CASTGQGAETQYF | TRBJ2-5 | TRBV2
CASRRTGTSDYNEQFF | TRBJ2-1 | TRBV11-3
CASSDRDGRTYEQYF | TRBJ2-7 | TRBV2
CASRSGQGNEQYF | TRBJ2-7 | TRBV6-1
CAWSRRGFVEQYF | TRBJ2-7 | TRBV30
CASSPGTALYEQYF | TRBJ2-7 | TRBV9
CSAKVNTEAFF | TRBJ1-1 | TRBV20-1
CASSQGGDTEAFF | TRBJ1-1 | TRBV5-1
CSARDRLVGNQPQHF | TRBJ1-5 | TRBV20-1
CAWSVSGVWGQTYEQYF | TRBJ2-7 | TRBV30
CASSQGYNNEQFF | TRBJ2-1 | TRBV18
CASSFVGYGYTF | TRBJ1-2 | TRBV12-3/TRBV12-4
CATSRDSGTSGRGYNEQFF | TRBJ2-1 | TRBV15
CASRPEGGRETQYF | TRBJ2-5 | TRBV6-5
CSVEYWDAAYNEQFF | TRBJ2-1 | TRBV29-1
CASSLAAFPGQGASEQFF | TRBJ2-1 | TRBV7-2
CASSATDSNQPQHF | TRBJ1-5 | TRBV10-2
CSVIGLAGYNEQFF | TRBJ2-1 | TRBV29-1
CATSRDGSTSGTSNEQFF | TRBJ2-1 | TRBV15
CASSADQGGGYTF | TRBJ1-2 | TRBV2
CASSFRGVAGSYYGYTF | TRBJ1-2 | TRBV6-1
CASSPGTSGYEQYF | TRBJ2-7 | TRBV18
CSASIGLGGLFF | TRBJ1-4 | TRBV20-1
CSVGTSGRDQYF | TRBJ2-7 | TRBV29-1
CASSPTGEEQYF | TRBJ2-7 | TRBV25-1
CASSYSQGYEQYF | TRBJ2-7 | TRBV2
CASSEWGRFGASYEQYF | TRBJ2-7 | TRBV13
CASSVLEGQNSYEQYF | TRBJ2-7 | TRBV4-1
CAARTGVNTGELFF | TRBJ2-2 | TRBV7-9
CASSRLQGEAFF | TRBJ1-1 | TRBV6-5
CSVPDGYYEQYF | TRBJ2-7 | TRBV29-1
CASSHGQGAGQPQHF | TRBJ1-5 | TRBV3-1
CQKAGGSVYEQYF | TRBJ2-7 | TRBV15
CASSESRVGNQPQHF | TRBJ1-5 | TRBV25-1
CASRQRENTGELFF | TRBJ2-2 | TRBV25-1
CAAQKSGYTF | TRBJ1-2 | TRBV6-1
CASSYGRVNTEAFF | TRBJ1-1 | TRBV5-1
CATSDPGTGTYEQYF | TRBJ2-7 | TRBV24-1